Presented here are 25 T cell receptor beta chains from one specimen sequenced in a study of blood T cell repertoires in COVID-19. Profiled with immunoSEQ multiplex PCR; TCRdb holds only in-frame clones, not every one. The sample shows about 140,000 clones, over 60% of them seen only once. The sequenced sample consisted of peripheral blood. The receptors come from a man in his fifties or sixties with acute or convalescent COVID-19.

The V gene is TRBV11-2, the J gene TRBJ2-2, with 8 nucleotides matching TRBD2. CDR1 is SGHAT and CDR2 is FQNNGV in the germline V gene. CDR3 length equals 16 residues. Trimming at V came to 3 bases and at J to 7 bases, leaving 10 bases not matched to a gene. The CDR3 reads CASSFIDGGAGGELFF. The CDR3 DNA follows: TGTGCCAGCAGCTTTATCGACGGGGGGGCCGGCGGGGAGCTGTTTTTT.

The sample holds many counts of this clone. The V and J genes are TRBV5-1 and TRBJ1-1; possible D gene TRBD1, 5 bases. The V gene's germline CDR1 is SGHRS and CDR2 YFSETQ. The CDR3 is made up of 15 amino acids. V lost 0 bases to trimming and J lost 2 bases, with 11 bases between them. CDR3 loop: CASSLVIQGNTEAFF. CDR3 nucleotide sequence: TGCGCCAGCAGCTTGGTGATCCAGGGAAACACTGAAGCTTTCTTT.

V usage is TRBV5-1 and J usage is TRBJ1-1; unclear D gene. This CDR3 comprises 14 residues. V shed 0 bases and J shed 2 bases, with 8 bases lying between them. In germline, CDR1 is SGHRS, CDR2 YFSETQ. The CDR3 loop reads CASSLDGPNTEAFF. CDR3 in DNA: TGCGCCAGCAGCTTGGACGGTCCTAACACTGAAGCTTTCTTT.

Only a few counts were recorded for this clone. The chain carries TRBV29-1 and TRBJ1-4; unclear D gene. The CDR3 spans 13 residues. Trimming pared 6 bases from V and 5 bases from J, leaving 13 bases between. The germline V gene has CDR1 SQVTM and CDR2 ANQGSEA. The CDR3 here is CSVRPDLNEKLFF. The CDR3 region has the DNA TGCAGCGTCCGTCCGGACTTAAATGAAAAACTGTTTTTT.

This clone appeared a single time. The chain has TRBV5-1 and TRBJ2-3; D gene uncertain. This CDR3 is built from 15 residues. Trimming took 0 bases from V and 0 from J, leaving 8 bases between them. The germline V gene encodes CDR1 SGHRS and CDR2 YFSETQ. The CDR3 DNA follows: TGCGCCAGCAGCTTGGACAGTAGAAGCACAGATACGCAGTATTTT. This gives the protein CASSLDSRSTDTQYF.

The V gene is TRBV5-6, the J gene TRBJ2-7; 7 nucleotides match TRBD1. The germline gives CDR1 SGHDT, CDR2 YYEEEE. Losses at the gene ends were 0 bases for V and 1 base for J; bases not matched to a gene: 4. The CDR3 is made up of 15 amino acids. CDR3 sequence reads: CASSLAGQASYEQYF. CDR3 nucleotides: TGTGCCAGCAGCTTGGCCGGACAGGCGTCCTACGAGCAGTACTTC.

This sequence joins TRBV7-9 and TRBJ1-1, with 7 bases fitting TRBD1. This CDR3 is 15 amino acids long. Germline loops: CDR1 SEHNR, CDR2 FQNEAQ (reference sequence). After removal of 2 bases from V and 1 base from J, the junction contained 4 bases not matched to a gene. The CDR3 region is CASSLWAGGNTEAFF. CDR3 nucleotides: TGTGCCAGCAGCTTATGGGCAGGGGGGAACACTGAAGCTTTCTTT.

V is TRBV5-1 and J is TRBJ2-3; 9 nucleotides match TRBD1. Per germline, CDR1 SGHRS and CDR2 YFSETQ. This CDR3 comprises 17 residues. V shed 4 bases, J shed 4 bases, and the junction held 13 bases outside the gene matches. CDR3 nucleotides: TGCGCCAGCAGCGATTTGACAGGGGGGTTTCAGGCAGATACGCAGTATTTT. It specifies CASSDLTGGFQADTQYF.

This clone was picked up one time. The chain uses TRBV6-4 and TRBJ2-1, with 8 nucleotides matching TRBD2. CDR1 and CDR2 from the germline V gene are MRHNA and SNTAGT. The junction had 5 bases not matched to a gene; V was cut back by 6 bases and J by 7 bases. The CDR3 extends over 13 amino acids. CDR3 residues: CASSARGGNEQFF. The CDR3 DNA reads TGTGCCAGCAGCGCTCGGGGGGGAAATGAGCAGTTCTTC.

This chain joins TRBV19 and TRBJ1-4; D may be TRBD1 (6 bases). This CDR3 region has 16 residues. The V end was cut by 4 bases, the J end by 3 bases, with 15 bases between. CDR1 is LNHDA, CDR2 SQIVND, per germline (reference sequence). CDR3 bases: TGTGCCAGTAGTAAGTGGGGGCGGCGGTCTAATGAAAAACTGTTTTTT. This gives the protein CASSKWGRRSNEKLFF.

This clone was picked up a small number of times. V and J are TRBV3-1 (or the pseudogene TRBV3-2) and TRBJ2-5; D might be TRBD1 (5 bases). CDR3 length: 14 residues. Deletions cut 3 bases from V and 4 bases from J, with 12 bases between. CDR1 LGHDT and CDR2 YNNKEL come from the germline V gene (reference sequence). The CDR3 DNA reads as TGTGCCAGCAGCCACCCAAAAGGGGTAGAGACCCAGTACTTC. It encodes CASSHPKGVETQYF.

The genes are TRBV7-9 and TRBJ1-4; D possibly corresponds to TRBD1 (5 bases). The length of the CDR3 is 14 residues. Germline CDR1 reads SEHNR; CDR2 reads FQNEAQ (reference sequence). Trimming removed 2 bases at V and 5 bases at J, with 9 bases between. The CDR3 DNA sequence: TGTGCCAGCAGCTTAATCGGGGGGAATGAAAAACTGTTTTTT. Protein: CASSLIGGNEKLFF.

Turning to this clone: This may come from a read error, since a much larger clone is one base off. Other DNA sequences of this sample code for an identical CDR3. This chain uses TRBV7-3 with TRBJ1-3, with 9 nucleotides matching TRBD1. Germline V gives CDR1 SGHTA, CDR2 FQGTGA. With 3 bases clipped from V and 0 bases from J, the junction kept 0 bases outside the gene matches. The CDR3 length is 15 residues. The CDR3, as DNA: TGTGCCAGCAGCTTGGGACAGGGCTCTGGAAACACCATATATTTT. Its protein product is CASSLGQGSGNTIYF.

Regarding this clone: The CDR3 does not end in the conserved phenylalanine or tryptophan, so this is likely a read error. No DNA is shown, since the ends of the CDR3 on it are uncertain; the CDR3 is the one TCRdb lists. The CDR3 here is CATTYRTEN. The rearrangement uses TRBV24-1 and TRBJ1-1; the table assigns TRBD1, which was not confirmed against the DNA. The CDR3 spans 9 amino acids, including both terminal residues. CDR1 is KGHDR and CDR2 is SFDVKD in the germline V gene.

V usage is TRBV7-9 and J usage is TRBJ1-2; D gene unclear. This CDR3 region has 12 residues. Germline V gene data show CDR1 as SEHNR and CDR2 as FQNEAQ (reference sequence). Trimming stripped 1 base from V and 8 bases from J, with 8 bases between. This chain's CDR3 is CASSLVTGGYTF. The CDR3 coding sequence is TGTGCCAGCAGCTTAGTTACGGGGGGCTACACCTTC. Looking up the rest from reference TRBV7-9 and TRBJ1-2 gives the full variable domain: DTGVSQNPRHKITKRGQNVTFRCDPISEHNRLYWYRQTLGQGPEFLTYFQNEAQLEKSRLLSDRFSAERPKGSFSTLEIQRTEQGDSAMYLCASSLVTGGYTFGSGTRLTVV.

This chain connects TRBV7-2 to TRBJ2-2, with TRBD2 matching over 11 bases. The CDR3 consists of 18 residues. Germline V gives CDR1 SGHTA, CDR2 FQGNSA. The V segment lost 2 bases and the J segment 2 bases; nucleotides outside the gene matches: 7. The CDR3: CASSLRGSGGGNTGELFF. The DNA of the CDR3 is TGTGCCAGCAGCTTACGTGGTAGCGGGGGGGGTAACACCGGGGAGCTGTTTTTT. The full variable domain, in which reference TRBV7-2 and TRBJ2-2 provide the parts outside the CDR3, is GAGVSQSPSNKVTEKGKDVELRCDPISGHTALYWYRQSLGQGLEFLIYFQGNSAPDKSGLPSDRFSAERTGGSVSTLTIQRTQQEDSAVYLCASSLRGSGGGNTGELFFGEGSRLTVL.

The chain uses TRBV7-2 and TRBJ1-5; 7 positions agree with TRBD1. After removal of 2 bases from V and 5 bases from J, the junction contained 15 bases not matched to a gene. Germline V CDR1 and CDR2: SGHTA, FQGNSA. CDR3 length equals 18 residues. The CDR3 here is CASSLRFPSTGFHQPQHF. The CDR3 region has the DNA TGTGCCAGCAGCTTAAGGTTCCCCTCGACAGGGTTCCATCAGCCCCAGCATTTT.

V is TRBV18 and J is TRBJ1-3; D remains ambiguous. The CDR3 sequence is 19 residues long. Germline CDR1 reads KGHSH; CDR2 reads LQKENI. The ends were cut back, 1 base at V and 1 base at J, with 20 bases in the middle. CDR3 protein: CASSPLTTSGIASGNTIYF. The CDR3, as DNA: TGTGCCAGCTCACCACTTACAACCTCCGGGATCGCTTCTGGAAACACCATATATTTT. Full variable domain (missing parts from reference TRBV18 and TRBJ1-3): NAGVMQNPRHLVRRRGQEARLRCSPMKGHSHVYWYRQLPEEGLKFMVYLQKENIIDESGMPKERFSAEFPKEGPSILRIQQVVRGDSAAYFCASSPLTTSGIASGNTIYFGEGSWLTVV.

This clone occurred once. The V and J genes are TRBV11-2 and TRBJ2-7; D uncertain. The V and J ends lost 4 bases and 3 bases respectively, with 4 bases between them. The CDR3 sequence is 11 residues long. Germline V lookup: CDR1 SGHAT, CDR2 FQNNGV. CDR3 loop: CASSSGYEQYV. The CDR3, as DNA: TGTGCCAGCAGCTCCGGCTACGAGCAGTACGTC.

V is TRBV6-5 and J is TRBJ2-7, with 8 bases that match TRBD2. V lost 11 bases to trimming and J lost 7 bases; unmatched junction nucleotides: 16. The length of the CDR3 is 14 residues. Germline lookup yields CDR1 MNHEY and CDR2 SVGAGI. CDR3 sequence (DNA): TGTGCCTGTTCCCCACTAGCGGCGTTCTGGGAGCAGTACTTC. Amino acids: CACSPLAAFWEQYF.

The chain recombines TRBV29-1 with TRBJ1-4, with D possibly being TRBD1 (6 bases). Looked up from germline, CDR1 is SQVTM and CDR2 is ANQGSEA. The V and J ends lost 3 bases and 0 bases respectively, with 8 bases between them. CDR3 length equals 14 residues. The CDR3 is CSVEGAATNEKLFF. CDR3 in DNA: TGCAGCGTTGAGGGGGCTGCAACTAATGAAAAACTGTTTTTT. Full variable domain (missing parts from reference TRBV29-1 and TRBJ1-4): SAVISQKPSRDICQRGTSLTIQCQVDSQVTMMFWYRQQPGQSLTLIATANQGSEATYESGFVIDKFPISRPNLTFSTLTVSNMSPEDSSIYLCSVEGAATNEKLFFGSGTQLSVL.

The chain links TRBV3-1 (or the pseudogene TRBV3-2) to TRBJ1-3; 8 positions agree with TRBD1. V gave up 1 base and J gave up 4 bases; unmatched junction bases: 15. The germline CDR1 and CDR2 sequences are LGHDT and YNNKEL (reference sequence). The length of the CDR3 is 19 residues. This CDR3 reads CASSQGQGAIRGRGNTIYF. CDR3 nucleotides: TGTGCCAGCAGCCAAGGGCAGGGGGCAATTCGCGGTAGAGGAAACACCATATATTTT.

The gene calls are TRBV19 and TRBJ2-5; 7 bases agree with TRBD2. The V segment lost 9 bases and the J segment 5 bases; nucleotides outside the gene matches: 3. Germline loops: CDR1 LNHDA, CDR2 SQIVND (reference sequence). The CDR3 covers 11 residues. The CDR3 nucleotides read TGTGCCAGCACTAGCGAGGAGACCCAGTACTTC. It encodes CASTSEETQYF. The full variable domain, with the rest looked up from reference TRBV19 and TRBJ2-5, is DGGITQSPKYLFRKEGQNVTLSCEQNLNHDAMYWYRQDPGQGLRLIYYSQIVNDFQKGDIAEGYSVSREKKESFPLTVTSAQKNPTAFYLCASTSEETQYFGPGTRLLVL.

The rearrangement links TRBV19 to TRBJ2-1; 8 bases map to TRBD2. The CDR3 spans 16 residues. CDR1 is LNHDA, CDR2 SQIVND, per germline (reference sequence). With V trimmed by 3 bases and J by 7 bases, 11 bases remained unmatched. CDR3 sequence reads: CASSIQLGGGVNEQFF. The CDR3 DNA reads as TGTGCCAGTAGTATTCAGCTCGGGGGGGGTGTTAATGAGCAGTTCTTC.

V is TRBV28 and J is TRBJ2-7; 7 bases are a match to TRBD1. Germline loops: CDR1 MDHEN, CDR2 SYDVKM. J was trimmed by 5 bases and V by 5 bases; bases with no gene match: 6. This CDR3 has 13 residues. The CDR3 coding sequence is TGTGCCAGCAGTCCAGGACAGGACGACGAGCAGTACGTC. It is translated as CASSPGQDDEQYV.